The sequence of this T cell receptor beta chain was determined in a study of CD8 T cells in ankylosing spondylitis. Germline V gives CDR1 MDHEN, CDR2 SYDVKM. V dropped 6 bases and J dropped 3; count of bases not matched to a gene: 5. This CDR3 region has 14 residues. Generation of TCR beta libraries employed quantitative 5'-RACE incorporating molecular barcodes. TCRdb re-derived calls from the 5' RACE reads in MiXCR, one entry per CDR3 protein. The sample has 450,000 to 550,000 distinct CDR3 sequences; about 5.2% are singletons. Study findings and constraints: Disease-linked clones had a CD8+ phenotype and relatively low frequency in peripheral blood. The study looked at matched synovial fluid samples from ankylosing spondylitis patients. Disease-linked clones were reported to be significantly enriched there. Certain motif variants had earlier appeared in reactive arthritis synovial fluid and blood. Ankylosing spondylitis blood appeared to be characterized by a TCR beta motif of 8 or 9 highly homologous variants.

Details on this clonotype: Antigen specificity is unknown.

The rearrangement links TRBV28 to TRBJ2-7; 10 nucleotides match TRBD1. This TCR came from a male donor with ankylosing spondylitis. The sample comprised blood, either unsorted or a sorted T cell fraction (not recorded which). The CDR3 DNA sequence: TGTGCCAGCAGAGGGACAGGGGACGGCTACGAGCAGTACTTC. Its translation: CASRGTGDGYEQYF.